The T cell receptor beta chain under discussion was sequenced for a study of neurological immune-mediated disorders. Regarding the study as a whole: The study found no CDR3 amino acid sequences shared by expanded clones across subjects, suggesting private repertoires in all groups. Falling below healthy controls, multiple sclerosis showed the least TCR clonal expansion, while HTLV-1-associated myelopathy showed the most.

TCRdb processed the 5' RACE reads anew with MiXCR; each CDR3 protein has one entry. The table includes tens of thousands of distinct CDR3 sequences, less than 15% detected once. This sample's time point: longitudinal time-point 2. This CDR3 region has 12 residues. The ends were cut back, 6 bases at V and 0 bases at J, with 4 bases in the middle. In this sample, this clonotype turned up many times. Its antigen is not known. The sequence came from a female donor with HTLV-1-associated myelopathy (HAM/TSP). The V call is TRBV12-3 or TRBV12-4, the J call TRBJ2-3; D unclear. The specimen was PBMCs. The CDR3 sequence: CASSRSTDTQYF. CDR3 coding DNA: TGTGCCAGCAGCCGAAGCACAGATACGCAGTATTTT.